This paragraph covers one T cell receptor beta chain sequence. Antigen: not known. CDR1 is MDHEN, CDR2 SYDVKM, per germline. The CDR3 loop spans 12 amino acids. Trimming took 6 bases from V and 15 from J, leaving 18 bases between them. MiXCR, run by TCRdb on the 5' RACE reads, gives a single entry per CDR3 protein. The sample has more than 400,000 distinct CDR3 sequences, roughly 15% seen once; the top ten hold roughly 0.46%. This sample stems from a study of identical twins. Notes on the study in general: Excess low generation probability was seen in twin-shared out-of-frame alpha sequences. Invariant MAIT and iNKT cells are populations that could partly confound zero-insertion analyses. Weaker excess twin sharing was seen among beta out-of-frame sequences. The study found that models underestimated out-of-frame TCR alpha sharing in monozygotic twins.

These data also featured in a second study, about yellow fever vaccine responses in identical twins.

This sequence joins TRBV28 and TRBJ2-1; D might be TRBD2 (6 bases). The receptor's source is a woman younger than 30 in good health. Sequencing used CD4+ T cells sorted from blood. CDR3 region: CASSAGTPRRFF. In DNA form, the CDR3 reads TGTGCCAGCAGCGCAGGGACTCCCCGGCGGTTCTTC.